This T cell receptor beta chain appears in the sequencing data of a study of T cell repertoires in cytomegalovirus infection (dated by TCRdb to between 2018 and 2021). Concerning the study at large: Because public TCR beta signatures pointed to carriage of CMV infection together with the matching HLA type, the HLA type of each donor mattered for the analysis. On the study overall, not on this receptor specifically: In both this cohort and an independent roughly 400-donor cohort, the cumulative frequency of public TCR beta family members distinguished carriers of CMV infection plus the relevant HLA type. In the ex vivo response, HLA-C-restricted CMV-specific TCR beta clonotypes were dominant, and in two of eight donors the single most frequent clonotype came from this HLA-C-restricted group.

Sequencer: Illumina HiSeq 1500. The raw public reads went through TCRdb reprocessing: fastp at Q25, MiXCR clone calling, in-frame beta chains kept. Each record represents a unique CDR3 protein, reported with the most common genes and DNA among its rows. The sample records hundreds of thousands of distinct CDR3 sequences, 15% to 20% of which are singletons. The ten biggest clones cover about 10% of the sample. Ten or more counts support this clonotype. It has no known antigen specificity. No base-level quality is on record; no much larger clone is a single base apart. The trim is 2 bases for V and 7 bases for J, with a gap of 21 bases between the germline ends. The CDR3 runs 16 amino acids, cysteine and phenylalanine included. Kept here is only the CDR3 DNA, which spans 48 bases and is read in frame from base 1. For CDR1 and CDR2, the germline V gene (reference sequence) lists SEHNR and FQNEAQ.

The material sequenced was PBMCs. Rearrangement joined TRBV7-9 to TRBJ2-7, with a weak D call of TRBD2 (6 bases match). The clonotype comes from a human donor in good health (CMV status not recorded). Some clones in this sample may be carry-over from other donors' samples. The bases are TGTGCCAGCAGCTTAAACCCCCGTGGAACGGGGGAGGAGCAGTACTTC. Translated, this gives CASSLNPRGTGEEQYF.